This T cell receptor beta chain was documented in a study of cytomegalovirus exposure and HLA in healthy donors. The CDR3 loop spans 17 amino acids. The V segment lost 4 bases and the J segment 7 bases; nucleotides outside the gene matches: 18. Looked up from germline, CDR1 is SGHRS and CDR2 is YFSETQ. Use of 60 Vbeta and 13 Jbeta primers characterized the PCR. Profiled with immunoSEQ multiplex PCR; TCRdb holds only in-frame clones, not every one. The table lists about 140,000 clones, roughly 82% of them singletons. Specimen: PBMCs. This clonotype originated in a man between 18 and 35 years old in good health and CMV-seropositive. The chain combines TRBV5-1 with TRBJ1-1; the match to TRBD1 covers 8 bases. In DNA form, the CDR3 reads TGCGCCAGCAGCCTTGAGGGCATGGACAGGGAAAGGGGTGAAGCTTTCTTT. Amino acid sequence: CASSLEGMDRERGEAFF.